These 11 T cell receptor beta chains came from one sample sequenced in a study of OX40 agonist ivuxolimab in advanced cancers. The protocol was immunoSEQ multiplex PCR, while the TCRdb copy is restricted to in-frame clones and leaves out a portion. The data contain some 99,000 clones, just under 85% of them singletons. This specimen consisted of CD4+ or CD8+ T cells sorted from blood, obtained in a trial of the OX40 agonist ivuxolimab. The receptors stem from an adult with an advanced solid tumor such as melanoma, head and neck, liver or kidney cancer.

The CDR3 DNA reads as TGTGCCAGCAGGAGGGGGCAACGAGGCACTGAAGCTTTCTTT. It codes for CASRRGQRGTEAFF. This rearrangement joins TRBV6-5 to TRBJ1-1; 7 bases are a match to TRBD1. The CDR3 has 14 amino acids. V gave up 6 bases and J gave up 4 bases; unmatched junction bases: 8. Germline CDR1 is MNHEY and CDR2 is SVGAGI.

The J gene is TRBJ2-1, the V gene TRBV7-2; unclear D gene. The CDR3 spans 13 residues. Looked up from germline, CDR1 is SGHTA and CDR2 is FQGNSA. V lost 4 bases to trimming and J lost 7 bases, with 11 bases between them. CDR3 nucleotides: TGTGCCAGCAGCTCCTTTCTTGGGAATGAGCAGTTCTTC. Protein product: CASSSFLGNEQFF.

The chain links TRBV29-1 to TRBJ1-1; D might be TRBD1 (5 bases). V was pared by 5 bases and J by 4 bases, with 11 bases between. The germline V gene has CDR1 SQVTM and CDR2 ANQGSEA. The CDR3 is made up of 12 amino acids. CDR3 amino acids: CSVIEGTTEAFF. For the CDR3, the DNA is TGCAGCGTTATCGAGGGGACCACTGAAGCTTTCTTT. Full variable domain (outside the CDR3, taken from reference TRBV29-1 and TRBJ1-1): SAVISQKPSRDICQRGTSLTIQCQVDSQVTMMFWYRQQPGQSLTLIATANQGSEATYESGFVIDKFPISRPNLTFSTLTVSNMSPEDSSIYLCSVIEGTTEAFFGQGTRLTVV.

This chain connects TRBV12-5 to TRBJ1-1; no definite D call. In germline, CDR1 is LGHNT, CDR2 FRNRAP. V lost 0 bases and J lost 4, with 18 bases in between. The CDR3 has 17 residues. CDR3 loop: CASGLVLEGHYGTEAFF. For the CDR3, the DNA is TGTGCTAGTGGTTTGGTACTTGAAGGGCACTATGGCACTGAAGCTTTCTTT.

This clone was recorded a few times. This sequence joins TRBV30 and TRBJ1-1; the D is unclear. Germline V gene sequence: CDR1 GTSNPN, CDR2 SVGIG (reference sequence). V was clipped by 4 bases and J by 4 bases, with 10 bases between them. The CDR3 runs to 12 residues. The CDR3 loop is CAWKADFTEAFF. The CDR3 DNA sequence: TGTGCCTGGAAAGCCGATTTCACTGAAGCTTTCTTT.

The chain couples TRBV19 to TRBJ2-1, with 8 nucleotides matching TRBD1. V lost 10 bases, J lost 11 bases, and 16 bases stayed unmatched. The CDR3 totals 14 residues. Germline V lookup: CDR1 LNHDA, CDR2 SQIVND (reference sequence). The chain's CDR3 is CAISGQGTPRKQFF. CDR3 bases: TGTGCCATCTCCGGACAGGGAACGCCTCGGAAGCAGTTCTTC.

The V call is TRBV13, the J call TRBJ2-1; a weak D match, TRBD2 (5 bases). CDR1 and CDR2 from the germline V gene are PRHDT and FYEKMQ (reference sequence). Trimming removed 9 bases from V and 7 bases from J, with 25 bases in between. The CDR3 totals 16 residues. This CDR3 is CASQTTRDSVLNEQFF. The DNA of the CDR3 is TGTGCCAGTCAGACTACCCGGGATTCGGTGCTGAATGAGCAGTTCTTC.

V is TRBV11-3 and J is TRBJ2-1; D not resolved. The germline V and J ends were trimmed by 2 bases and 9 bases, with 23 bases remaining between them. The CDR3 runs 17 residues. Germline CDR1 SGHNT, CDR2 YENEEA. The CDR3 loop is CASSLRWVRGWDSEQFF. For the CDR3, the DNA is TGTGCCAGCAGCTTAAGGTGGGTTCGTGGGTGGGATAGTGAGCAGTTCTTC. The variable domain in full, with the rest retrieved from reference TRBV11-3 and TRBJ2-1, is EAGVVQSPRYKIIEKKQPVAFWCNPISGHNTLYWYLQNLGQGPELLIRYENEEAVDDSQLPKDRFSAERLKGVDSTLKIQPAELGDSAVYLCASSLRWVRGWDSEQFFGPGTRLTVL.

The chain uses TRBV29-1 and TRBJ2-3, with D uncertain. The CDR3 totals 12 residues. V was trimmed by 1 base and J by 4 bases, leaving 6 bases between them. In germline, CDR1 is SQVTM, CDR2 ANQGSEA. Written as DNA, the CDR3 is TGCAGCGTTGAAGGGGGTGCAGATACGCAGTATTTT. Its translation: CSVEGGADTQYF.

The rearrangement uses TRBV5-1 and TRBJ1-5; D is undetermined. The CDR3 spans 14 residues. V shed 0 bases and J shed 4 bases, with 8 bases lying between them. Germline assignment: CDR1 SGHRS and CDR2 YFSETQ. This CDR3 is CASSLEGPNQPQHF. The CDR3 DNA reads as TGCGCCAGCAGCTTGGAGGGCCCGAATCAGCCCCAGCATTTT.

The genes are TRBV30 and TRBJ2-7; D gene ambiguous. Germline loops: CDR1 GTSNPN, CDR2 SVGIG (reference sequence). This CDR3 region has 11 residues. The V end lost 1 base, the J end lost 7 bases, and 8 bases lay between the germline ends. The DNA for the CDR3 is TGTGCCTGGAGTGGGAGTTTGGAGCAGTACTTC. Amino acids: CAWSGSLEQYF.